This TCR beta chain was captured in a study of monozygotic twins with inflammatory bowel disease. cDNA for TCRalpha and TCRbeta was amplified by nested PCRs of roughly 16 then around 9 cycles. TCRdb reworked the 5' RACE reads into one entry per CDR3 protein, no DNA. The data show around 220,000 distinct CDR3 sequences, and the top ten clones hold roughly 8%. Looked up from germline, CDR1 is GTSNPN and CDR2 is SVGIG (reference sequence). The CDR3 is 13 amino acids. A remark on this clonotype: Its antigen is currently unknown.

Whole-study results and caveats: Other individuals had fewer clonotypes in common with IBD patients than with healthy twins, especially with disease activity.

Sequenced material: blood. The chain recombines TRBV30 with TRBJ1-6. The TCR comes from a human donor with ulcerative colitis or Crohn's disease, or a healthy co-twin of an affected twin (not recorded which). CDR3 in amino acids: CAERDTHNSPLHF. Full variable domain (outside the CDR3, taken from reference TRBV30 and TRBJ1-6): SQTIHQWPATLVQPVGSPLSLECTVEGTSNPNLYWYRQAAGRGLQLLFYSVGIGQISSEVPQNLSASRPQDRQFILSSKKLLLSDSGFYLCAERDTHNSPLHFGNGTRLTVT.